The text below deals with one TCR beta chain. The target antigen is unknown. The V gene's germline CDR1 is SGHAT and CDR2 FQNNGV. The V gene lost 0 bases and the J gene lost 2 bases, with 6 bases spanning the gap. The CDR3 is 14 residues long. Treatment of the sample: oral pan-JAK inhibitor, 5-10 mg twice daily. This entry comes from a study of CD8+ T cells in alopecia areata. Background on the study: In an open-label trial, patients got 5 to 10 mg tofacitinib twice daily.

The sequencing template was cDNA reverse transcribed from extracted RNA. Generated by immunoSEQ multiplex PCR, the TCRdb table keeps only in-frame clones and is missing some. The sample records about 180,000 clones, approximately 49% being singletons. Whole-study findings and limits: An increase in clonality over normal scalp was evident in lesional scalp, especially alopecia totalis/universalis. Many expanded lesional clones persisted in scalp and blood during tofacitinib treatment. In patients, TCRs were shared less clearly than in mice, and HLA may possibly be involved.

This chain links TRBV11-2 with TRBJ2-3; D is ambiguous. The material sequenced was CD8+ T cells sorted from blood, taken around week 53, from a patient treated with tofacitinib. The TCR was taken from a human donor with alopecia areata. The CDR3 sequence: CASSLDYFTDTQYF. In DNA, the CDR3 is TGTGCCAGCAGCTTAGACTATTTCACAGATACGCAGTATTTT.